These T cell receptor beta chains were read from a single sample in a study of cytomegalovirus exposure and HLA in healthy donors. Clones were read by immunoSEQ multiplex PCR, and TCRdb kept only the in-frame ones, dropping some. The data hold 100,000 to 140,000 clones, with roughly 76% observed a single time. Sequencing used PBMCs. All receptors derive from a man between 18 and 29 years old in good health and CMV-seronegative. CDR3s include the opening cysteine and the closing phenylalanine or tryptophan. A D gene is named only where the DNA matches it firmly. Clone size appears in some rows only: once, few, many, or a class for an expanded clone.

J gene: TRBJ2-2
clone size: few
V gene: TRBV10-3
D gene: -
CDR3 DNA: TGTGCCATCAGTGAGCGGGGGACGAACACCGGGGAGCTGTTTTTT
CDR3 protein: CAISERGTNTGELFF

J gene: TRBJ1-1
clone size: few
V gene: TRBV29-1
D gene: -
CDR3 DNA: TGCAGCGTTGAGGCCCTAGGCAGGGACACTGAAGCTTTCTTT
CDR3 protein: CSVEALGRDTEAFF

J gene: TRBJ2-1
clone size: few
V gene: TRBV5-5
D gene: TRBD1
CDR3 DNA: TGTGCCAGCAGCTCCGGACAGGTCGCAGGCAATGAGCAGTTCTTC
CDR3 protein: CASSSGQVAGNEQFF

J gene: TRBJ1-6
clone size: once
V gene: TRBV4-1
D gene: -
CDR3 DNA: TGCGCCAGCAGCCAAGGGGCAGGGGATGTTAAATTTACACCCCTCCACTTT
CDR3 protein: CASSQGAGDVKFTPLHF

J gene: TRBJ2-3
clone size: -
V gene: TRBV18
D gene: -
CDR3 DNA: TGTGCCAGCTCATTAACCGGACAGATTGAGACAGATACGCAGTATTTT
CDR3 protein: CASSLTGQIETDTQYF

J gene: TRBJ2-3
clone size: once
V gene: TRBV5-8
D gene: -
CDR3 DNA: TGTGCCAGCAGCTTGGGTTCCAGGGGAAGAACAGATACGCAGTATTTT
CDR3 protein: CASSLGSRGRTDTQYF

J gene: TRBJ1-1
clone size: once
V gene: TRBV18
D gene: -
CDR3 DNA: TGTGCCAGCTCACCACTCATGGCAGGGACTGAAGCTTTCTTT
CDR3 protein: CASSPLMAGTEAFF

J gene: TRBJ2-4
clone size: -
V gene: TRBV19
D gene: -
CDR3 DNA: TGTGCCAGTAGTATCAAGGAGCGCGTCCAAAACATTCAGTACTTC
CDR3 protein: CASSIKERVQNIQYF

J gene: TRBJ1-1
clone size: -
V gene: TRBV19
D gene: -
CDR3 DNA: TGTGCCAGTACGCGTGGCACTGAAGCTTTCTTT
CDR3 protein: CASTRGTEAFF

J gene: TRBJ2-1
clone size: few
V gene: TRBV29-1
D gene: -
CDR3 DNA: TGCAGCGCCGTAGGGCAGGGTGTTGTGCGTGAGCAGTTCTTC
CDR3 protein: CSAVGQGVVREQFF

J gene: TRBJ1-5
clone size: few
V gene: TRBV9
D gene: -
CDR3 DNA: TGTGCCAGCAGCGGGGGCGGGAACCAGCCCCAGCATTTT
CDR3 protein: CASSGGGNQPQHF

J gene: TRBJ2-2
clone size: -
V gene: TRBV5-6
D gene: -
CDR3 DNA: TGTGCCAGCAGCTTGGGCAGGGACACCGGGGAGCTGTTTTTT
CDR3 protein: CASSLGRDTGELFF

J gene: TRBJ2-1
clone size: -
V gene: TRBV10-3
D gene: TRBD1
CDR3 DNA: TGTGCCATCGGCAGGGGGCGCTCCTACAATGAGCAGTTCTTC
CDR3 protein: CAIGRGRSYNEQFF

J gene: TRBJ1-4
clone size: -
V gene: TRBV27
D gene: TRBD1
CDR3 DNA: TGTGCCAGCAGTAGCTACAGGGGGCAGACTAATGAAAAACTGTTTTTT
CDR3 protein: CASSSYRGQTNEKLFF

J gene: TRBJ1-6
clone size: -
V gene: TRBV4-3
D gene: TRBD1
CDR3 DNA: TGCGCCAGCAGCCAAACGACAGGGGGCGGATCACCCCTCCACTTT
CDR3 protein: CASSQTTGGGSPLHF

J gene: TRBJ1-5
clone size: -
V gene: TRBV7-2
D gene: -
CDR3 DNA: TGTGCCAGCAGCTTGGGTAGAGGGTGGAATCAGCCCCAGCATTTT
CDR3 protein: CASSLGRGWNQPQHF

J gene: TRBJ2-1
clone size: -
V gene: TRBV7-3
D gene: -
CDR3 DNA: TGTGCCAGCAGCTCCGGTACTGGAGCCCTCCCGGTCTTC
CDR3 protein: CASSSGTGALPVF

J gene: TRBJ2-3
clone size: -
V gene: TRBV13
D gene: -
CDR3 DNA: TGTGCCAGCAGCTTTAGACAGCGCACAGATACGCAGTATTTT
CDR3 protein: CASSFRQRTDTQYF

J gene: TRBJ2-2
clone size: -
V gene: TRBV4-1
D gene: -
CDR3 DNA: TGCGCCAGCAGCCGAGTTTCCCAGGGCAACACCGGGGAGCTGTTTTTT
CDR3 protein: CASSRVSQGNTGELFF

J gene: TRBJ1-4
clone size: -
V gene: TRBV4-3
D gene: TRBD1
CDR3 DNA: TGCGCCAGCAGCCAGGACAGGGCCTCTAATGAAAAACTGTTTTTT
CDR3 protein: CASSQDRASNEKLFF

J gene: TRBJ2-1
clone size: once
V gene: TRBV19
D gene: -
CDR3 DNA: TGTGCCAGTAGTATAGGGACAGTTACCTACAATGAGCAGTTCTTC
CDR3 protein: CASSIGTVTYNEQFF

J gene: TRBJ1-5
clone size: -
V gene: TRBV6-5
D gene: -
CDR3 DNA: TGTGCCAGCAGTTATCGTGCCGGGGGCAATCAGCCCCAGCATTTT
CDR3 protein: CASSYRAGGNQPQHF

J gene: TRBJ2-1
clone size: -
V gene: TRBV9
D gene: -
CDR3 DNA: TGTGCCAGCAGCGCCCCGTTCCTCACAGGGGGGGGTTCCAATGAGCAGTTCTTC
CDR3 protein: CASSAPFLTGGGSNEQFF

J gene: TRBJ1-2
clone size: -
V gene: TRBV15
D gene: -
CDR3 DNA: TGTGCCACCAGCATCCTGAGAGGGGGTAACTATGGCTACACCTTC
CDR3 protein: CATSILRGGNYGYTF

J gene: TRBJ2-3
clone size: -
V gene: TRBV10-1
D gene: -
CDR3 DNA: TGCGCCAGCAGACCCGGGAGACTAGGCGCCGGGGATACGCAGTATTTT
CDR3 protein: CASRPGRLGAGDTQYF

J gene: TRBJ2-5
clone size: -
V gene: TRBV9
D gene: TRBD2
CDR3 DNA: TGTGCCAGCAGCGCCCCCGGGACTAGCGGCAATGGGGCCCAGTACTTC
CDR3 protein: CASSAPGTSGNGAQYF

J gene: TRBJ1-1
clone size: many
V gene: TRBV6-1
D gene: -
CDR3 DNA: TGTGCCGCGCAGCGGGGCCACGATTCCACTGAAGCTTTCTTT
CDR3 protein: CAAQRGHDSTEAFF

J gene: TRBJ1-3
clone size: -
V gene: TRBV6-1
D gene: TRBD1
CDR3 DNA: TGTGCCAGCAAGGGGGCAGACCGTTCTGGAAACACCATATATTTT
CDR3 protein: CASKGADRSGNTIYF

J gene: TRBJ1-5
clone size: few
V gene: TRBV11-2
D gene: -
CDR3 DNA: TGTGCCAGCAGCTTAGAGGCAGGTAACAATCAGCCCCAGCATTTT
CDR3 protein: CASSLEAGNNQPQHF

J gene: TRBJ2-1
clone size: once
V gene: TRBV5-3
D gene: -
CDR3 DNA: TGTGCCAGAAGCTTTCTACAAAGGGAGCGAGGCTACAATGAGCAGTTCTTC
CDR3 protein: CARSFLQRERGYNEQFF

J gene: TRBJ2-7
clone size: -
V gene: TRBV7-9
D gene: -
CDR3 DNA: TGTGCCAGCAGCTCCGGGAAAAGCCACTACGAGCAGTACTTC
CDR3 protein: CASSSGKSHYEQYF

J gene: TRBJ1-1
clone size: -
V gene: TRBV18
D gene: -
CDR3 DNA: TGTGCCAGCTCACCGCAGGTGCTGAACACTGAAGCTTTCTTT
CDR3 protein: CASSPQVLNTEAFF

J gene: TRBJ1-5
clone size: -
V gene: TRBV18
D gene: -
CDR3 DNA: TGTGCCAGCTCACCAGACGAGGGCGTCAATCAGCCCCAGCATTTT
CDR3 protein: CASSPDEGVNQPQHF

J gene: TRBJ2-1
clone size: -
V gene: TRBV7-2
D gene: TRBD2
CDR3 DNA: TGTGCCAGCAGCTTCCAGCCCCTAGCGGGGGGGAACAATGAGCAGTTCTTC
CDR3 protein: CASSFQPLAGGNNEQFF

J gene: TRBJ2-2
clone size: -
V gene: TRBV11-3
D gene: -
CDR3 DNA: TGTGCCAGCAGCTCCGCAACTAGAATCGGGGAGCTGTTTTTT
CDR3 protein: CASSSATRIGELFF

J gene: TRBJ2-2
clone size: -
V gene: TRBV19
D gene: TRBD2
CDR3 DNA: TGTGCCACCCAAACGGGGGGTTTGGGTACCGGGGAGCTGTTTTTT
CDR3 protein: CATQTGGLGTGELFF

J gene: TRBJ1-2
clone size: once
V gene: TRBV9
D gene: TRBD1
CDR3 DNA: TGTGCCAGCAGCGTAGAGGGGGCCGCTGGGTATGGCTACACCTTC
CDR3 protein: CASSVEGAAGYGYTF

J gene: TRBJ1-1
clone size: -
V gene: TRBV6-5
D gene: TRBD1
CDR3 DNA: TGTGCCAGCAGTAAGACAGGGGGCGGTACTGAAGCTTTCTTT
CDR3 protein: CASSKTGGGTEAFF

J gene: TRBJ2-1
clone size: -
V gene: TRBV6-4
D gene: TRBD1
CDR3 DNA: TGTGCCAGCAGCGGAGGGACAGGGGGCCGCAATGAGCAGTTCTTC
CDR3 protein: CASSGGTGGRNEQFF

J gene: TRBJ1-2
clone size: -
V gene: TRBV5-6
D gene: TRBD1
CDR3 DNA: TGTGCCAGCAGCTCCAGACAGGGATCGGGCTATGGCTACCCCTTC
CDR3 protein: CASSSRQGSGYGYPF

J gene: TRBJ2-7
clone size: -
V gene: TRBV7-6
D gene: -
CDR3 DNA: TGTGCCAGCAGCCCAGGGCACTACGAGCAGTACTTC
CDR3 protein: CASSPGHYEQYF

J gene: TRBJ2-1
clone size: few
V gene: TRBV4-1
D gene: TRBD2
CDR3 DNA: TGCGCCAGCAGCCTCCAAGCGGGGGGTTCGTTCTTCTTC
CDR3 protein: CASSLQAGGSFFF